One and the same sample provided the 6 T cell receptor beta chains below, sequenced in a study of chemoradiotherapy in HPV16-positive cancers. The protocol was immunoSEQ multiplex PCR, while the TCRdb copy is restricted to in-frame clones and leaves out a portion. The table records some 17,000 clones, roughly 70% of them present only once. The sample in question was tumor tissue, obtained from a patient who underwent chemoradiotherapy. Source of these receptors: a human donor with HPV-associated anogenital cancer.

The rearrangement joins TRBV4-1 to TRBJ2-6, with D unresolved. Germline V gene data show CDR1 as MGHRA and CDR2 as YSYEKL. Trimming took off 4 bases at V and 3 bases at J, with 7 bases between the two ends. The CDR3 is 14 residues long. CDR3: CASSPLDGANVLTF. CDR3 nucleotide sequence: TGCGCCAGCAGCCCGCTGGATGGGGCCAACGTCCTGACTTTC.

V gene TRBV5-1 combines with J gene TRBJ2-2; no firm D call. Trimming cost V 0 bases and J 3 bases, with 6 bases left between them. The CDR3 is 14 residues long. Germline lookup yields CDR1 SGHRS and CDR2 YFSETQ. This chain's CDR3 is CASSLGSHTGELFF. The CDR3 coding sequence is TGCGCCAGCAGCTTGGGGTCACACACCGGGGAGCTGTTTTTT.

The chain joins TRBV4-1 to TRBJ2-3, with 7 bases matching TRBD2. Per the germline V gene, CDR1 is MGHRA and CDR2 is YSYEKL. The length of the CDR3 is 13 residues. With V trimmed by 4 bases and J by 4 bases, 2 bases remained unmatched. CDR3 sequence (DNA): TGCGCCAGCAGCCTTGCGGGGGCAGATACGCAGTATTTT. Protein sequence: CASSLAGADTQYF.

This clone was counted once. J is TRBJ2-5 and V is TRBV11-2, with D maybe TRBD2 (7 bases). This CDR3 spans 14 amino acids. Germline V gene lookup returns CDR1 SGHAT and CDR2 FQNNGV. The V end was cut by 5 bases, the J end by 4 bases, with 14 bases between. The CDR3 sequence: CASSPWGGGETQYF. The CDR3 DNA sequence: TGTGCCAGCAGCCCTTGGGGGGGCGGAGAGACCCAGTACTTC.

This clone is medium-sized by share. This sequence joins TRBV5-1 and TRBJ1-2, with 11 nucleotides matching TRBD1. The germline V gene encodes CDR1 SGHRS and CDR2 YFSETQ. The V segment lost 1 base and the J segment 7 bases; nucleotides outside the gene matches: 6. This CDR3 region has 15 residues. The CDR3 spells CASSLSGQGASGYTF. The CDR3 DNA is TGCGCCAGCAGCTTGTCTGGACAGGGGGCGTCTGGCTACACCTTC.

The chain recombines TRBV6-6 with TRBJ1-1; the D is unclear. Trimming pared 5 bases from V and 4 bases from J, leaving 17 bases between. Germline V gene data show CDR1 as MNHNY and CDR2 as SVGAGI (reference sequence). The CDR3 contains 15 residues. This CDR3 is CASSKALGEGTEAFF. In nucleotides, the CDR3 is TGTGCCAGCAGTAAGGCCCTCGGGGAAGGCACTGAAGCTTTCTTT.